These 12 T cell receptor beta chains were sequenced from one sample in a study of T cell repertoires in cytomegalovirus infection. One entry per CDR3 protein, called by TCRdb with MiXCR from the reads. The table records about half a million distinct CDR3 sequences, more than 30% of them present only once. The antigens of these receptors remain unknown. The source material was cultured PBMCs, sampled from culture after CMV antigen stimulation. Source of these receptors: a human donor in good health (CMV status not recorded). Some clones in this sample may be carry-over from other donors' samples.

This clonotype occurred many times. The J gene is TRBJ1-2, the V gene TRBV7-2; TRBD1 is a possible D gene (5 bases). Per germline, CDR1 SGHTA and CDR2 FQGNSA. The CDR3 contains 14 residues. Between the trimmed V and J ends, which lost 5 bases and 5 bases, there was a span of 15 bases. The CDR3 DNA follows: TGTGCCAGCAGCCGTACGGGGGGAGGGTATGGCTACACCTTC. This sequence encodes CASSRTGGGYGYTF.

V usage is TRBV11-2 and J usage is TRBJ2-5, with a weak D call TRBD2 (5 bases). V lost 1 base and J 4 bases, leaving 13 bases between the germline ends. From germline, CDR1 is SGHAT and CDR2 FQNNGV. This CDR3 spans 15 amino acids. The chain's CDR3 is CASSLAPGMSETQYF. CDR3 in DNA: TGTGCCAGCAGCTTAGCCCCCGGGATGTCAGAGACCCAGTACTTC.

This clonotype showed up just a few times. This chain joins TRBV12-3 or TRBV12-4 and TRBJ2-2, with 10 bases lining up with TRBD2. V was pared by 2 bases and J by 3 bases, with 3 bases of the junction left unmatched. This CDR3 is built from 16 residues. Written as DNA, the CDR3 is TGTGCCAGCAGTTTAACAGCGGGAGGGGACACCGGGGAGCTGTTTTTT. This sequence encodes CASSLTAGGDTGELFF.

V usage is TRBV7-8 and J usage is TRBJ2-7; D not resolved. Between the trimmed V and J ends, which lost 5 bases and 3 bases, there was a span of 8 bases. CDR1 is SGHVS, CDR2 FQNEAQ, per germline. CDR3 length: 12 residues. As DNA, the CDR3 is TGTGCCAGCAGCCCCCCCTTCTACGAGCAGTACTTC. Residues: CASSPPFYEQYF.

The CDR3 DNA is TGTGCCAGCAGCCCAGGAAGGTGGGGCACAGATACGCAGTATTTT. As protein: CASSPGRWGTDTQYF. This chain links TRBV7-2 with TRBJ2-3, with D unclear. The V and J ends lost 5 bases and 1 base respectively, with 13 bases between them. This CDR3 region has 15 residues. Germline loops: CDR1 SGHTA, CDR2 FQGNSA.

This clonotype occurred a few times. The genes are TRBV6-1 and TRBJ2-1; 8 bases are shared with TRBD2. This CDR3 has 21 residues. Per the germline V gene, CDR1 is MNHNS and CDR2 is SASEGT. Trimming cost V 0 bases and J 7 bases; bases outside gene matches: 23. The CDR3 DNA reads TGTGCCAGCAGTGAAGCGCTCGTATTTCGAGTCGGGAGGGTCCCAAGGAATGAGCAGTTCTTC. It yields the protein CASSEALVFRVGRVPRNEQFF.

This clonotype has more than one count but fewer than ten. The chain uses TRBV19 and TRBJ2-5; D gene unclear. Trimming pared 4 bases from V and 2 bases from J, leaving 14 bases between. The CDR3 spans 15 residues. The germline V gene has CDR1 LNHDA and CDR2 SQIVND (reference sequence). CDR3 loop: CASSTSNARQETQYF. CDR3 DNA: TGTGCCAGTAGTACCTCAAACGCTCGTCAAGAGACCCAGTACTTC.

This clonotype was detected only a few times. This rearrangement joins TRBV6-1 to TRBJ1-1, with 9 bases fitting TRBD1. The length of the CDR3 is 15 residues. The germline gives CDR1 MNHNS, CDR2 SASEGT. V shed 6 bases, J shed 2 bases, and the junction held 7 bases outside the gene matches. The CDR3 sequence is CASRAGTGSNTEAFF. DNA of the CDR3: TGTGCCAGCAGGGCCGGGACAGGGAGTAACACTGAAGCTTTCTTT.

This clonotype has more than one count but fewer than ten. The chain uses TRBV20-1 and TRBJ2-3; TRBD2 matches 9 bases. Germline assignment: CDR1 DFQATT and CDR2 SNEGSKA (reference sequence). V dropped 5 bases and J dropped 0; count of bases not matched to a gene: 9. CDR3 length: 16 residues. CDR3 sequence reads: CSAPTLAGSSTDTQYF. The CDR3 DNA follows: TGCAGTGCTCCCACCCTAGCGGGGTCTAGCACAGATACGCAGTATTTT.

CDR3 loop: CASSSGNAFGYF. The CDR3 nucleotides read TGTGCCAGCAGCTCGGGGAACGCCTTTGGGTACTTC. This chain connects TRBV7-2 to TRBJ2-4; possibly TRBD2 for D (5 bases). V gave up 4 bases and J gave up 15 bases, with 16 bases separating them. The CDR3 extends over 12 amino acids. Germline CDR1 SGHTA, CDR2 FQGNSA.

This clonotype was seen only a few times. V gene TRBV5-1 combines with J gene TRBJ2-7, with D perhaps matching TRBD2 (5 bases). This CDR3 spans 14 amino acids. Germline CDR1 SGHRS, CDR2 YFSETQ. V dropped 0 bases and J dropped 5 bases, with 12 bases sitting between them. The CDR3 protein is CASSLGLASDEQYF. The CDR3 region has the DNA TGCGCCAGCAGCTTGGGGCTAGCAAGCGACGAGCAGTACTTC.

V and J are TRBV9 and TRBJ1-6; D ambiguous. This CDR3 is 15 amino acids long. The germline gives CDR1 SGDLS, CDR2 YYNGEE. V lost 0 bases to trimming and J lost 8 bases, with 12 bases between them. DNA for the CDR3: TGTGCCAGCAGCGTAGACCTGAGCCAGGATTCACCCCTCCACTTT. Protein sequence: CASSVDLSQDSPLHF.